The rows below give T cell receptor beta chains drawn from one sample of a study of Ad26.COV2.S vaccination and SARS-CoV-2 variants. The data were produced by immunoSEQ multiplex PCR, yet TCRdb's version contains in-frame clones alone and is incomplete. This table holds approximately 300,000 clones, about 86% found once. Sequences were derived from peripheral blood, sampled in a trial of Ad26.COV2.S vaccine versus placebo. The receptors derive from a person aged 18-60 years who received the Ad26.COV2.S COVID-19 vaccine or a placebo. Each CDR3 is given with its conserved first and last residue. The order of the fields is clone size, D gene, J gene, V gene, CDR3 protein, CDR3 DNA. D genes are given only for firm matches. The size of a clone is reported for some rows only, either as once, few or many, or as a class for expanded clones.

clone size: NA; D gene: NA; J gene: TRBJ2-2; V gene: TRBV28; CDR3 protein: CASSLIRGANTGELFF; CDR3 DNA: TGTGCCAGCAGTTTAATCAGGGGGGCGAACACCGGGGAGCTGTTTTTT
clone size: NA; D gene: NA; J gene: TRBJ1-2; V gene: TRBV20-1; CDR3 protein: CSAEVGGGYTF; CDR3 DNA: TGCAGTGCTGAAGTCGGAGGTGGCTACACCTTC
clone size: NA; D gene: NA; J gene: TRBJ2-7; V gene: TRBV10-3; CDR3 protein: CAISSAGAETSYEQYF; CDR3 DNA: TGTGCCATCAGCTCAGCAGGGGCAGAAACTTCCTACGAGCAGTACTTC
clone size: NA; D gene: NA; J gene: TRBJ1-2; V gene: TRBV15; CDR3 protein: CATSRDMSYTF; CDR3 DNA: TGTGCCACCAGCAGGGACATGAGCTACACCTTC
clone size: NA; D gene: TRBD1; J gene: TRBJ2-3; V gene: TRBV7-2; CDR3 protein: CASSLVTGREDTQYF; CDR3 DNA: TGTGCCAGCAGCTTAGTGACAGGGCGAGAAGATACGCAGTATTTT
clone size: NA; D gene: NA; J gene: TRBJ2-5; V gene: TRBV19; CDR3 protein: CASSIRRGRRGGETQYF; CDR3 DNA: TGTGCCAGTAGTATTCGTCGGGGGAGGAGAGGGGGCGAGACCCAGTACTTC
clone size: NA; D gene: TRBD1; J gene: TRBJ1-1; V gene: TRBV5-1; CDR3 protein: CASSQAQGGSAEAFF; CDR3 DNA: TGCGCCAGCAGCCAGGCCCAGGGGGGTAGCGCTGAAGCTTTCTTT
clone size: NA; D gene: NA; J gene: TRBJ2-3; V gene: TRBV29-1; CDR3 protein: CSVGPGDTQYF; CDR3 DNA: TGCAGCGTTGGGCCGGGGGATACGCAGTATTTT
clone size: NA; D gene: NA; J gene: TRBJ2-1; V gene: TRBV6-4; CDR3 protein: CASSGGPSSYNEQFF; CDR3 DNA: TGTGCCAGCAGTGGAGGGCCCAGCTCCTACAATGAGCAGTTCTTC
clone size: NA; D gene: NA; J gene: TRBJ1-1; V gene: TRBV19; CDR3 protein: CASSRGRAFF; CDR3 DNA: TGTGCCAGTAGTAGGGGACGAGCTTTCTTT
clone size: NA; D gene: TRBD1; J gene: TRBJ1-2; V gene: TRBV11-2; CDR3 protein: CASSPFRGDYGYTF; CDR3 DNA: TGTGCCAGCAGCCCTTTCAGGGGGGACTATGGCTACACCTTC
clone size: NA; D gene: NA; J gene: TRBJ1-1; V gene: TRBV7-2; CDR3 protein: CASSLGRGNTEAFF; CDR3 DNA: TGTGCCAGCAGCTTAGGCCGGGGCAACACTGAAGCTTTCTTT
clone size: NA; D gene: NA; J gene: TRBJ1-1; V gene: TRBV19; CDR3 protein: CASSIATGNTEAFF; CDR3 DNA: TGTGCCAGTAGTATCGCGACAGGGAACACTGAAGCTTTCTTT
clone size: NA; D gene: NA; J gene: TRBJ2-5; V gene: TRBV12-3/TRBV12-4; CDR3 protein: CASSAQETQYF; CDR3 DNA: TGTGCCAGCAGTGCACAAGAGACCCAGTACTTC
clone size: NA; D gene: NA; J gene: TRBJ2-7; V gene: TRBV29-1; CDR3 protein: CSVEATGEEQYF; CDR3 DNA: TGCAGCGTTGAAGCCACGGGGGAGGAGCAGTACTTC
clone size: NA; D gene: NA; J gene: TRBJ1-1; V gene: TRBV12-5; CDR3 protein: CASGFGNTEAFF; CDR3 DNA: TGTGCTAGTGGTTTTGGGAACACTGAAGCTTTCTTT
clone size: NA; D gene: NA; J gene: TRBJ2-2; V gene: TRBV10-3; CDR3 protein: CAISEAGFTRELFF; CDR3 DNA: TGTGCCATCAGTGAGGCAGGTTTCACAAGGGAGCTGTTTTTT
clone size: NA; D gene: TRBD2; J gene: TRBJ2-1; V gene: TRBV18; CDR3 protein: CASSPGTRLNEQFF; CDR3 DNA: TGTGCCAGCTCCCCCGGGACTAGGCTCAATGAGCAGTTCTTC
clone size: NA; D gene: TRBD2; J gene: TRBJ2-1; V gene: TRBV30; CDR3 protein: CAWSVLAGPTGNEQFF; CDR3 DNA: TGTGCCTGGAGTGTATTAGCGGGTCCCACGGGAAATGAGCAGTTCTTC
clone size: NA; D gene: NA; J gene: TRBJ1-1; V gene: TRBV11-2; CDR3 protein: CASSPNGLFGTEAFF; CDR3 DNA: TGTGCCAGCAGCCCCAACGGGCTGTTTGGCACTGAAGCTTTCTTT
clone size: NA; D gene: NA; J gene: TRBJ1-2; V gene: TRBV9; CDR3 protein: CASSVEPGLGGYTF; CDR3 DNA: TGTGCCAGCAGCGTAGAGCCGGGATTGGGCGGCTACACCTTC
clone size: NA; D gene: TRBD1; J gene: TRBJ2-7; V gene: TRBV12-3/TRBV12-4; CDR3 protein: CASSPQGQGLQYF; CDR3 DNA: TGTGCCAGCAGTCCCCAAGGACAGGGATTACAGTACTTC
clone size: NA; D gene: NA; J gene: TRBJ1-1; V gene: TRBV30; CDR3 protein: CAWMGTANTEAFF; CDR3 DNA: TGTGCCTGGATGGGGACGGCCAACACTGAAGCTTTCTTT
clone size: NA; D gene: TRBD1; J gene: TRBJ1-4; V gene: TRBV5-1; CDR3 protein: CASSPLTGANEKLFF; CDR3 DNA: TGCGCCAGCAGCCCGCTGACAGGGGCGAATGAAAAACTGTTTTTT
clone size: NA; D gene: TRBD1; J gene: TRBJ1-6; V gene: TRBV5-1; CDR3 protein: CASSGTDNSPLHF; CDR3 DNA: TGCGCCAGCAGCGGGACAGATAATTCACCCCTCCACTTT
clone size: NA; D gene: TRBD1; J gene: TRBJ1-2; V gene: TRBV19; CDR3 protein: CASSIQGGMVGYTF; CDR3 DNA: TGTGCCAGTAGTATACAGGGGGGTATGGTGGGCTACACCTTC
clone size: NA; D gene: NA; J gene: TRBJ2-1; V gene: TRBV2; CDR3 protein: CASSESRSYNEQFF; CDR3 DNA: TGTGCCAGCAGTGAATCACGTTCCTACAATGAGCAGTTCTTC
clone size: NA; D gene: TRBD1; J gene: TRBJ1-2; V gene: TRBV2; CDR3 protein: CASSEAPTAGGGYTF; CDR3 DNA: TGTGCCAGCAGTGAAGCGCCGACCGCAGGGGGGGGCTACACCTTC
clone size: few; D gene: NA; J gene: TRBJ2-2; V gene: TRBV9; CDR3 protein: CASSLSSRNTGELFF; CDR3 DNA: TGTGCCAGCAGCCTTAGCAGTCGCAACACCGGGGAGCTGTTTTTT
clone size: NA; D gene: TRBD1; J gene: TRBJ2-1; V gene: TRBV5-1; CDR3 protein: CASSFDRGRANEQFF; CDR3 DNA: TGCGCCAGCAGCTTCGACAGGGGGCGCGCCAATGAGCAGTTCTTC
clone size: NA; D gene: NA; J gene: TRBJ2-1; V gene: TRBV7-2; CDR3 protein: CASSLASGADLHNEQFF; CDR3 DNA: TGTGCCAGCAGCTTAGCTTCGGGGGCCGACCTTCACAATGAGCAGTTCTTC
clone size: NA; D gene: NA; J gene: TRBJ1-2; V gene: TRBV5-1; CDR3 protein: CASSLDRGAYGYTF; CDR3 DNA: TGCGCCAGCAGCTTGGATAGAGGAGCTTATGGCTACACCTTC
clone size: NA; D gene: TRBD2; J gene: TRBJ2-5; V gene: TRBV7-2; CDR3 protein: CASSATSGGGETQYF; CDR3 DNA: TGTGCCAGCAGCGCTACTAGCGGGGGCGGGGAGACCCAGTACTTC
clone size: NA; D gene: NA; J gene: TRBJ1-6; V gene: TRBV5-1; CDR3 protein: CASSLEGGFSSPLHF; CDR3 DNA: TGCGCCAGCAGCTTGGAAGGGGGGTTTAGTTCACCCCTCCACTTT
clone size: NA; D gene: NA; J gene: TRBJ1-3; V gene: TRBV6-6; CDR3 protein: CASSRDGRNSGNTIYF; CDR3 DNA: TGTGCCAGCAGCCGGGACGGGCGGAACTCTGGAAACACCATATATTTT
clone size: NA; D gene: TRBD1; J gene: TRBJ1-5; V gene: TRBV30; CDR3 protein: CAWRPGDRVRAQPQHF; CDR3 DNA: TGTGCCTGGAGGCCTGGCGACAGGGTGAGGGCGCAGCCCCAGCATTTT
clone size: NA; D gene: NA; J gene: TRBJ2-1; V gene: TRBV9; CDR3 protein: CASSVEGLSSYNEQFF; CDR3 DNA: TGTGCCAGCAGCGTAGAAGGGTTGAGCTCCTACAATGAGCAGTTCTTC
clone size: NA; D gene: NA; J gene: TRBJ2-1; V gene: TRBV4-3; CDR3 protein: CASSQGWNEQFF; CDR3 DNA: TGCGCCAGCAGCCAAGGGTGGAATGAGCAGTTCTTC
clone size: NA; D gene: NA; J gene: TRBJ1-5; V gene: TRBV27; CDR3 protein: CASSSRDSNQPQHF; CDR3 DNA: TGTGCCAGCAGCTCAAGGGATAGCAATCAGCCCCAGCATTTT
clone size: NA; D gene: TRBD2; J gene: TRBJ2-3; V gene: TRBV3-1/TRBV3-2; CDR3 protein: CASSQEVSGGSSTDTQYF; CDR3 DNA: TGTGCCAGCAGCCAAGAAGTTAGCGGGGGGTCCAGCACAGATACGCAGTATTTT